These T cell receptor beta chains were read from a single sample in a study of yellow fever vaccine responses in identical twins. MiXCR, applied by TCRdb to the RT-PCR reads, yields one record per CDR3 protein. The sample has about 960 distinct CDR3 sequences, 65% to 80% seen once; the top ten hold about 15%. The input for sequencing was T cells from blood (PBMCs), unsorted or a sorted subset (not recorded which), taken before or after yellow fever vaccination (not recorded which). The source of these receptors is a female donor who received the yellow fever vaccine. The CDR3 runs from the conserved cysteine through the conserved F or W. D genes are given only for firm matches. A row's size may be missing; if present it is once, few, many or a size class.

.	TRBV10-1	TRBJ1-3	.	CASSESGRDSGNTIYF	TGCGCCAGCAGTGAGTCCGGCCGGGACTCTGGAAACACCATATATTTT
.	TRBV23-1	TRBJ1-4	.	CASSQGPTTNEKLFF	TGCGCCAGCAGTCAGGGGCCCACAACTAATGAAAAACTGTTTTTT
.	TRBV4-3	TRBJ1-5	.	CASSQEPSQPQHF	TGCGCCAGCAGCCAAGAGCCCAGTCAGCCCCAGCATTTT
.	TRBV4-1	TRBJ1-4	.	CASKIGDGLWEKLFF	TGCGCCAGCAAAATTGGGGACGGCTTATGGGAAAAACTGTTTTTT
hyperexpanded	TRBV4-3	TRBJ1-1	.	CASSQEAESEAFF	TGCGCCAGCAGCCAAGAAGCAGAGTCTGAAGCTTTCTTT
.	TRBV10-1	TRBJ1-2	.	CASSETRSGYTF	TGCGCCAGCAGTGAAACGCGCTCGGGCTACACCTTC
.	TRBV5-1	TRBJ2-2	.	CASSLALDTGELFF	TGCGCCAGCAGCTTGGCCTTGGACACCGGGGAGCTGTTTTTT
.	TRBV7-9	TRBJ2-1	.	CASSPGGHNEQFF	TGTGCCAGCAGCCCCGGGGGGCACAATGAGCAGTTCTTC
.	TRBV18	TRBJ2-3	TRBD1	CASSPGQGSTDTQYF	TGTGCCAGCTCACCGGGACAGGGTAGCACAGATACGCAGTATTTT
.	TRBV10-1	TRBJ1-1	.	CASSNTGANTEAFF	TGCGCCAGCAGTAATACGGGGGCGAACACTGAAGCTTTCTTT
.	TRBV5-1	TRBJ2-2	.	CASRITRQNTGELFF	TGCGCCAGCAGGATTACACGACAGAACACCGGGGAGCTGTTTTTT
few	TRBV20-1	TRBJ2-1	TRBD2	CSPLQVAGTPYNEQFF	TGCAGTCCGCTACAGGTAGCGGGGACCCCCTACAATGAGCAGTTCTTC
.	TRBV11-1	TRBJ2-2	.	CASSLALVGTGELFF	TGTGCCAGCAGCTTAGCGTTGGTTGGCACCGGGGAGCTGTTTTTT
.	TRBV6-5	TRBJ1-3	.	CASSYSRGGSSGNTIYF	TGTGCCAGCAGTTACTCGAGGGGAGGGAGCTCTGGAAACACCATATATTTT
.	TRBV5-1	TRBJ2-3	.	CASSPGQPGDTQYF	TGCGCCAGCAGCCCCGGACAGCCCGGTGATACGCAGTATTTT
.	TRBV7-9	TRBJ2-3	TRBD1	CASSSTQGVGTDTQYF	TGTGCCAGCAGTTCGACCCAGGGGGTCGGCACAGATACGCAGTATTTT
.	TRBV4-2	TRBJ2-7	.	CASSQVDQSYEQYF	TGTGCCAGCAGCCAAGTGGACCAGTCCTACGAGCAGTACTTC
.	TRBV7-3	TRBJ2-1	.	CASSFTNSFGNEQFF	TGTGCCAGCAGCTTCACGAATAGTTTTGGGAATGAGCAGTTCTTC
.	TRBV6-1	TRBJ2-1	TRBD2	CASSPRGAGGHNEQFF	TGTGCCAGCAGTCCCCGGGGGGCGGGAGGACACAATGAGCAGTTCTTC
.	TRBV6-5	TRBJ2-7	TRBD1	CASSYSVGGHSYEQYF	TGTGCCAGCAGTTACTCGGTAGGGGGCCACTCCTACGAGCAGTACTTC
.	TRBV28	TRBJ2-3	TRBD2	CASSWAREVADTQYF	TGTGCCAGCAGTTGGGCGCGGGAGGTCGCAGATACGCAGTATTTT
few	TRBV7-2	TRBJ2-2	.	CASSEVGVELFF	TGTGCCAGCAGCGAGGTGGGAGTGGAGCTGTTTTTT
.	TRBV20-1	TRBJ2-1	TRBD2	CSASGGAVNEQFF	TGCAGTGCTAGCGGGGGGGCCGTCAATGAGCAGTTCTTC
.	TRBV24-1	TRBJ1-2	.	CAIQDSANYGYTF	TGTGCCATCCAAGATTCCGCTAACTATGGCTACACCTTC
.	TRBV6-5	TRBJ1-2	.	CASSYKSSFFNYGYTF	TGTGCCAGCAGTTACAAGAGCTCCTTCTTCAACTATGGCTACACCTTC
.	TRBV11-1	TRBJ2-1	TRBD2	CASSLLPAVGGGNEQFF	TGTGCCAGCAGCTTATTACCAGCGGTGGGGGGGGGCAATGAGCAGTTCTTC
.	TRBV11-2	TRBJ2-1	TRBD1	CASSSRLGQGLHEQFF	TGTGCCAGCAGCTCGAGGTTGGGACAGGGTCTTCATGAGCAGTTCTTC
.	TRBV30	TRBJ1-1	.	CAWQEGPEAFF	TGTGCCTGGCAGGAGGGGCCTGAAGCTTTCTTT
few	TRBV15	TRBJ2-7	TRBD1	CATSTGQNYEQYF	TGTGCCACCAGCACGGGACAGAACTACGAGCAGTACTTC
.	TRBV7-6	TRBJ1-6	.	CASSFQGDSPLHF	TGTGCCAGCAGCTTTCAGGGAGACTCACCCCTCCACTTT
.	TRBV10-3	TRBJ1-2	TRBD1	CAISRGQGGSYGYTF	TGTGCCATCAGCCGGGGACAGGGTGGATCCTATGGCTACACCTTC
once	TRBV7-6	TRBJ2-1	TRBD2	CASSFKAGAVNEQFF	TGTGCCAGCAGCTTCAAAGCGGGGGCCGTCAATGAGCAGTTCTTC
.	TRBV19	TRBJ1-2	.	CASSYQGGNYGYTF	TGTGCCAGTAGTTACCAGGGTGGGAACTATGGCTACACCTTC
.	TRBV20-1	TRBJ2-1	TRBD1	CSARGTGGLMNEQFF	TGCAGTGCTAGAGGGACAGGGGGTCTAATGAATGAGCAGTTCTTC
.	TRBV6-5	TRBJ1-2	TRBD1	CASSYRRQGVNYGYTF	TGTGCCAGCAGTTACAGGAGGCAGGGGGTGAACTATGGCTACACCTTC